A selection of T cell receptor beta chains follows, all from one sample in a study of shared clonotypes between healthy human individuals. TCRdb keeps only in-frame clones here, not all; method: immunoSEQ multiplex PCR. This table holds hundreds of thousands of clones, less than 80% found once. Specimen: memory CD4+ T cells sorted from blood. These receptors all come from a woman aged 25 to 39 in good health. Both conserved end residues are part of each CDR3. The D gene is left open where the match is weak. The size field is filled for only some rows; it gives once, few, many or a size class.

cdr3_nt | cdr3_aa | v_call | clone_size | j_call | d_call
TGCAGCGCTGGTGGTGTGGTCTCTGGGGCCAACGTCCTGACTTTC | CSAGGVVSGANVLTF | TRBV29-1 | - | TRBJ2-6 | -
TGTGCCAGCAGCCCTAGGTGGGGCGATGAGCAGTTCTTC | CASSPRWGDEQFF | TRBV11-2 | - | TRBJ2-1 | -
TGTGCCAGCAGCTTATTGCGGACAGGGGAGGATGGTCGGGCCAAAAACATTCAGTACTTC | CASSLLRTGEDGRAKNIQYF | TRBV11-3 | - | TRBJ2-4 | TRBD1
TGTGCCAGCAGTGAGACCTACGAGCAGTACTTC | CASSETYEQYF | TRBV2 | few | TRBJ2-7 | -
TGTGCCAGCAGCTTAGTGGGTGCAGGGGAAGAGACCCAGTACTTC | CASSLVGAGEETQYF | TRBV11-3 | - | TRBJ2-5 | -
TGTGCCAGCAGTGAACTTCCGAGAAATGAGCAGTTCTTC | CASSELPRNEQFF | TRBV2 | - | TRBJ2-1 | -
TGTGCCAGCCGGGGGGAGGGATCCTACGAGCAGTACTTC | CASRGEGSYEQYF | TRBV2 | few | TRBJ2-7 | TRBD2
TGTGCCAGCAGTCCACTGACAGGGGGTCAGCCCCAGCATTTT | CASSPLTGGQPQHF | TRBV6-6 | - | TRBJ1-5 | TRBD1
TGTGCCAGTAGTTTCCAGGGGGAGACCCAGTACTTC | CASSFQGETQYF | TRBV19 | - | TRBJ2-5 | -
TGTGCCAGCAGCCAAGATATTGCGGGAGGGCCCGGAAACATTCAGTACTTC | CASSQDIAGGPGNIQYF | TRBV4-2 | - | TRBJ2-4 | TRBD2
TGTGCCTGGAGCGGGGGAGGGCCCGAGACCCAGTACTTC | CAWSGGGPETQYF | TRBV30 | - | TRBJ2-5 | TRBD2
TGTGCCAGCAGACCAGACAGGGGTAATCAGCCCCAGCATTTT | CASRPDRGNQPQHF | TRBV7-3 | - | TRBJ1-5 | TRBD1
TGTGCCAGCAGCTTTAACAGCAACACTGAAGCTTTCTTT | CASSFNSNTEAFF | TRBV7-9 | - | TRBJ1-1 | -
TGTGCCAGTAGTAGAACCCCCGGGACGGGACTTTCCTACGAGCAGTACTTC | CASSRTPGTGLSYEQYF | TRBV19 | - | TRBJ2-7 | -
TGTGCCAGCAGTGAAGCCCTTTTGGGAGGCTACACCTTC | CASSEALLGGYTF | TRBV2 | - | TRBJ1-2 | -
TGTGCCAGCAGCCTAGGGGCGGCTAGTTTTAACGAGCAGTACTTC | CASSLGAASFNEQYF | TRBV7-2 | many | TRBJ2-7 | -
TGTGCCAGCAGCCCCACCCAGGGAAGCGGGATGGGCAATGAGCAGTTCTTC | CASSPTQGSGMGNEQFF | TRBV11-2 | - | TRBJ2-1 | TRBD2
TGTGCCAGCAGTGAGCTTGGAGGGTATGGCTACACCTTC | CASSELGGYGYTF | TRBV2 | few | TRBJ1-2 | -
TGTGCCAGCAGTTTCTCCCCGGGGCAGCGCATTGACTCCTACGAGCAGTACTTC | CASSFSPGQRIDSYEQYF | TRBV27 | - | TRBJ2-7 | -
TGTGCCAGCAGCCTATTGGGCAGCTCCTATGGCTACACCTTC | CASSLLGSSYGYTF | TRBV14 | - | TRBJ1-2 | -
TGTGCCAGCGGGAGGGGTGGGGCCAACGTCCTGACTTTC | CASGRGGANVLTF | TRBV2 | - | TRBJ2-6 | TRBD2
TGCGCCAGCAGACTCTTAAATGAGCAGTTCTTC | CASRLLNEQFF | TRBV5-1 | - | TRBJ2-1 | -
TGTGCCAGCAGTAGGACAGGCACGCCGAGCTCTGGAAACACCATATATTTT | CASSRTGTPSSGNTIYF | TRBV2 | - | TRBJ1-3 | TRBD1
TGTGCCAGCATGACCAGCGAGAGGGAGACCCAGTACTTC | CASMTSERETQYF | TRBV2 | - | TRBJ2-5 | -
TGTGCCAGCAGTTTAGCGGGGGCGTCGGGCGAGCAGTACTTC | CASSLAGASGEQYF | TRBV11-3 | - | TRBJ2-7 | TRBD2
TGCGCCAGCAGTTTAACAGGGTCCACTGAAGCTTTCTTT | CASSLTGSTEAFF | TRBV10-1 | - | TRBJ1-1 | -
TGTGCCAGCAGCTTGGCCAGAACAGGGGCCCGTGGCTACACCTTC | CASSLARTGARGYTF | TRBV5-5 | - | TRBJ1-2 | TRBD1
TGCGCCAGCAGCTACGACTCGCACTCCTACAATGAGCAGTTCTTC | CASSYDSHSYNEQFF | TRBV5-1 | - | TRBJ2-1 | -
TGTGCCAGCAGTCCCAGGGGGCGCCTAGGAAACACCATATATTTT | CASSPRGRLGNTIYF | TRBV28 | - | TRBJ1-3 | TRBD1
TGCGCCAGCAGCTTAGTTAGTGGCACAGATACGCAGTATTTT | CASSLVSGTDTQYF | TRBV5-1 | - | TRBJ2-3 | -
TGTGCCAGCAGCTCCTCTAGCGGGAGTATGGGCGAGCAGTACTTC | CASSSSSGSMGEQYF | TRBV7-8 | - | TRBJ2-7 | TRBD2
TGTGCCAGCAGTTTATTATCAGATACGCAGTATTTT | CASSLLSDTQYF | TRBV28 | - | TRBJ2-3 | -
TGTGCCAGTAGTCGAGGGTGGACACCCACCCAAGAGACCCAGTACTTC | CASSRGWTPTQETQYF | TRBV19 | once | TRBJ2-5 | -
TGCAGCGTTATCAGGGAGGGATGGTACAATGAGCAGTTCTTC | CSVIREGWYNEQFF | TRBV29-1 | - | TRBJ2-1 | TRBD2
TGTGCCAGCAGTTTATGGGCAGGGAGCTCCTACGAGCAGTACTTC | CASSLWAGSSYEQYF | TRBV28 | - | TRBJ2-7 | -
TGTGCCAGCAGCTTAGGGGTGAGCAACAATCAGCCCCAGCATTTT | CASSLGVSNNQPQHF | TRBV7-8 | - | TRBJ1-5 | -
TGTGCCAGCAGCCTAGACTGGGATCAGCCCCAGCATTTT | CASSLDWDQPQHF | TRBV6-6 | - | TRBJ1-5 | -
TGTGCCAGCATAGACCGGGTTGGCTACACCTTC | CASIDRVGYTF | TRBV28 | once | TRBJ1-2 | -
TGTGCCAGCAGTTACTCGGGCCATCCCTACGAGCAGTACTTC | CASSYSGHPYEQYF | TRBV6-6 | - | TRBJ2-7 | -